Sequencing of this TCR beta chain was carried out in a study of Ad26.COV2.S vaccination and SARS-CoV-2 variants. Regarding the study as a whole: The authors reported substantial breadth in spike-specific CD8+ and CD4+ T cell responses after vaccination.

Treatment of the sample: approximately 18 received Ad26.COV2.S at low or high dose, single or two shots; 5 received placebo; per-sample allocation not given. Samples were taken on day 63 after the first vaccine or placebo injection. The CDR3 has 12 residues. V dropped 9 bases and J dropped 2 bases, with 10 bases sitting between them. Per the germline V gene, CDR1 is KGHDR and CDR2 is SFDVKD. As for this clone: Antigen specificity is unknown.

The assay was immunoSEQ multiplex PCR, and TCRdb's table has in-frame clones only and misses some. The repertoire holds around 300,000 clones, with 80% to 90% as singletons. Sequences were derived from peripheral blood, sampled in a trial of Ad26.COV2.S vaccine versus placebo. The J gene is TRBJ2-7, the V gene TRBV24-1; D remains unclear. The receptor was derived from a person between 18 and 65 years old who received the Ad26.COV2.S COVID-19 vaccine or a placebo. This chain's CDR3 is CATPPITYEQYF. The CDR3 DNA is TGTGCCACCCCCCCCATAACCTACGAGCAGTACTTC.